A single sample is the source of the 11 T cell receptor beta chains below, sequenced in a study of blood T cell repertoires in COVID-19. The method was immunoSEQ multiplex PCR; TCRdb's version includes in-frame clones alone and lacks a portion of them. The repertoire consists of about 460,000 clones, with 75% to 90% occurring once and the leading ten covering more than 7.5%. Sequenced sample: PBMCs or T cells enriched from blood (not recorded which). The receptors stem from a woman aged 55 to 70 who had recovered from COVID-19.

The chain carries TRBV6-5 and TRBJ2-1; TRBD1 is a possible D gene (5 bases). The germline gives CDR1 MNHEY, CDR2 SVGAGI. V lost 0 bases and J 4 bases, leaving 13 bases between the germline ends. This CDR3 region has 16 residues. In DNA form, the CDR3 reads TGTGCCAGCAGTTACTCTCACACGACAGTGTACAATGAGCAGTTCTTC. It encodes CASSYSHTTVYNEQFF.

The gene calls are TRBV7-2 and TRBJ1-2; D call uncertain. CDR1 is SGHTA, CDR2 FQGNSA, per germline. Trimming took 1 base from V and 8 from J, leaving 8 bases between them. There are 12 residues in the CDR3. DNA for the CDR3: TGTGCCAGCAGCTTAGGTAACAGAGGCTACACCTTC. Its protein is CASSLGNRGYTF.

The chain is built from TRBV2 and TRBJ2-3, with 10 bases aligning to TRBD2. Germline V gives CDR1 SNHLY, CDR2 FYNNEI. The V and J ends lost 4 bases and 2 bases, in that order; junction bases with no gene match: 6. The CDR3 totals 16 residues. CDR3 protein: CASSVNSGGITDTQYF. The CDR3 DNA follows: TGTGCCAGCAGTGTGAATAGCGGGGGGATCACAGATACGCAGTATTTT. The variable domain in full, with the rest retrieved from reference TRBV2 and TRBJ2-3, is EPEVTQTPSHQVTQMGQEVILRCVPISNHLYFYWYRQILGQKVEFLVSFYNNEISEKSEIFDDQFSVERPDGSNFTLKIRSTKLEDSAMYFCASSVNSGGITDTQYFGPGTRLTVL.

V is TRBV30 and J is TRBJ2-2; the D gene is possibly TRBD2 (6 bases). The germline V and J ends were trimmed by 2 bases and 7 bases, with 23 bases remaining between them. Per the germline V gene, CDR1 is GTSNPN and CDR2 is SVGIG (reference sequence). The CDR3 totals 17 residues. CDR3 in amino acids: CAWSSGGALRGGGELFF. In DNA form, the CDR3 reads TGTGCCTGGAGTAGCGGAGGGGCCCTACGGGGAGGCGGGGAGCTGTTTTTT.

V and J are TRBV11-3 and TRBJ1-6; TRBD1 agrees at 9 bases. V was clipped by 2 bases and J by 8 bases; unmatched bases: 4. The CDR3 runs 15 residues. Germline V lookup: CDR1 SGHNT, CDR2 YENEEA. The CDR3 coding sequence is TGTGCCAGCAGCTTATTTCGACAGGGGGATTCACCCCTCCACTTT. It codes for CASSLFRQGDSPLHF.

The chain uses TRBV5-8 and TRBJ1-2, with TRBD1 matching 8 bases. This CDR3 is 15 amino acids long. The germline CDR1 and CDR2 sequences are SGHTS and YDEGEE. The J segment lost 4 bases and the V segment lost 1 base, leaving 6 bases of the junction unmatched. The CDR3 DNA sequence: TGTGCCAGCAGCTTGCCGAGACAGGGGACCTATGGCTACACCTTC. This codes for CASSLPRQGTYGYTF.

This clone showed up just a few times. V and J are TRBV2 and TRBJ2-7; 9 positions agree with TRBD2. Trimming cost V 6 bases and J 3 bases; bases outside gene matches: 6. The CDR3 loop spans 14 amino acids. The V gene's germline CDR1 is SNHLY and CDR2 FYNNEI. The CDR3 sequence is CASRSSGDFYEQYF. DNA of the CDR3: TGTGCCAGCAGATCTAGCGGGGATTTCTACGAGCAGTACTTC.

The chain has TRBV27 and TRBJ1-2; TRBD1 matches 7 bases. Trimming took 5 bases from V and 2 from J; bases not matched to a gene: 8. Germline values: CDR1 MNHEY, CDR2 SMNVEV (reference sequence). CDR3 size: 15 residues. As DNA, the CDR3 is TGTGCCAGCAGTGCGGGGACAGTTCAAAACTATGGCTACACCTTC. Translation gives CASSAGTVQNYGYTF.

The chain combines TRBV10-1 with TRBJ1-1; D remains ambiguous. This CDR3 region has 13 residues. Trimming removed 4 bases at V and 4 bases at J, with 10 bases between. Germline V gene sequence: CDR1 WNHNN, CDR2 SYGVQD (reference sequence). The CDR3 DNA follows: TGCGCCAGCAGTGCGAGGGCGGGCACTGAAGCTTTCTTT. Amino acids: CASSARAGTEAFF.

In DNA form, the CDR3 reads TGTGCCAGCAGTGGACAGGGGGGAAAAAACATTCAGTACTTC. Amino acids: CASSGQGGKNIQYF. The chain carries TRBV25-1 and TRBJ2-4; 9 bases line up with TRBD1. V shed 4 bases and J 4 bases; nucleotides not matched to a gene: 2. Germline CDR1 MGHDK, CDR2 SYGVNS. There are 14 residues in the CDR3. Full variable domain (outside the CDR3, taken from reference TRBV25-1 and TRBJ2-4): EADIYQTPRYLVIGTGKKITLECSQTMGHDKMYWYQQDPGMELHLIHYSYGVNSTEKGDLSSESTVSRIRTEHFPLTLESARPSHTSQYLCASSGQGGKNIQYFGAGTRLSVL.

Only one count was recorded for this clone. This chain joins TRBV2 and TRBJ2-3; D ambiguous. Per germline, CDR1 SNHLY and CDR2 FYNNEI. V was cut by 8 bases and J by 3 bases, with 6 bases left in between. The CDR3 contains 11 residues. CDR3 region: CASGLTDTQYF. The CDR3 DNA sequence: TGTGCCAGCGGGCTAACAGATACGCAGTATTTT.